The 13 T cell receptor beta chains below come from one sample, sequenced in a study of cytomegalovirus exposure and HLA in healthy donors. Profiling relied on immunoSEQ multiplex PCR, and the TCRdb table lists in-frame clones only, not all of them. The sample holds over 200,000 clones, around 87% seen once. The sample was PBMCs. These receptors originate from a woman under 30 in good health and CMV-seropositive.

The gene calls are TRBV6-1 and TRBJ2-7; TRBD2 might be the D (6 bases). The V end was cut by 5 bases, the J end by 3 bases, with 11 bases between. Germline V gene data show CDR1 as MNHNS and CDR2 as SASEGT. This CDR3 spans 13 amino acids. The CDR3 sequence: CASSYGGNYEQYF. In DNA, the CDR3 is TGTGCCAGCAGTTATGGCGGGAACTACGAGCAGTACTTC.

CDR3 nucleotide sequence: TGTGCCAGTAGTATAGTCCGTTCCGCAGGGACTTATAGCAATCAGCCCCAGCATTTT. Translation gives CASSIVRSAGTYSNQPQHF. The chain recombines TRBV19 with TRBJ1-5, with TRBD1 as a possible D gene (5 bases). Germline V CDR1 and CDR2: LNHDA, SQIVND (reference sequence). The CDR3 contains 19 residues. V shed 1 base and J shed 0 bases, with 19 bases lying between them.

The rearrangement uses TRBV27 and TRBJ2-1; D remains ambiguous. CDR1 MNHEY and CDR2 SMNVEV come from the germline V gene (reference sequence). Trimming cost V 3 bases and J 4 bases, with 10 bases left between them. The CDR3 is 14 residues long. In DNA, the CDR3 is TGTGCCAGCAGTTTCATGGGCACTTACAATGAGCAGTTCTTC. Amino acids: CASSFMGTYNEQFF.

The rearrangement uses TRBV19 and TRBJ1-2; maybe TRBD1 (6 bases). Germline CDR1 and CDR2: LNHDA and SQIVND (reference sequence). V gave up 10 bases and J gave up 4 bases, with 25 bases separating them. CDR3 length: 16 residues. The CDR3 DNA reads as TGTGCCACTAGGAACCTACGACAAGGGGGTTTCTATGGCTACACCTTC. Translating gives CATRNLRQGGFYGYTF.

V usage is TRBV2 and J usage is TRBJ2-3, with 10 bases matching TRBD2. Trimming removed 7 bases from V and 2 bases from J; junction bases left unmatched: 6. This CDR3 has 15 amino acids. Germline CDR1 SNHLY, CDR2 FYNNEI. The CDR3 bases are TGTGCCAGCACCTCGGGACTAGCGCACACAGATACGCAGTATTTT. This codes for CASTSGLAHTDTQYF.

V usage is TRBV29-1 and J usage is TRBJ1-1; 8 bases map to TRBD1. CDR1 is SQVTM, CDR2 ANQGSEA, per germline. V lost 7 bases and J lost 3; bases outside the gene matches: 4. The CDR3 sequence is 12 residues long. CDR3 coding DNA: TGCAGCGGCAGGGGGCCTGACACTGAAGCTTTCTTT. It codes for CSGRGPDTEAFF.

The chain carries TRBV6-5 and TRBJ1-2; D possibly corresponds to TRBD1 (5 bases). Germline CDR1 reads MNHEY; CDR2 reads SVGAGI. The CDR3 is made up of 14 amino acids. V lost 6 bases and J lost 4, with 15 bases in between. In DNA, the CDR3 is TGTGCCAGCAGGGGCTCCGACAGCCTCTATGGCTACACCTTC. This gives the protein CASRGSDSLYGYTF.

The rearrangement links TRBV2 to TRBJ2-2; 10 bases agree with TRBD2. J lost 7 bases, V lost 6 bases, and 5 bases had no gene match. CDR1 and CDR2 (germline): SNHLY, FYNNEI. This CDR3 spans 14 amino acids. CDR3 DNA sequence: TGTGCCAGCAGGCCGACTAGCGGGCACGGGGAGCTGTTTTTT. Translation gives CASRPTSGHGELFF.

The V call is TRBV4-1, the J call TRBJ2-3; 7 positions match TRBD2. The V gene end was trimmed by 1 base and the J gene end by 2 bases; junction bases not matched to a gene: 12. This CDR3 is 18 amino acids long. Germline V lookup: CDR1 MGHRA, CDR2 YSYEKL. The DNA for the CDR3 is TGCGCCAGCAGCCAAGGGACGGCGGGAGCCCCCTCCACAGATACGCAGTATTTT. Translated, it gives CASSQGTAGAPSTDTQYF.

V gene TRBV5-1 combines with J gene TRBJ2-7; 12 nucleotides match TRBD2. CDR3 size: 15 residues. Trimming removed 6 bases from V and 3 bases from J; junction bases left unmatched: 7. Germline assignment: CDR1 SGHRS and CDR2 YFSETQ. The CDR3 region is CASTLTSGSIYEQYF. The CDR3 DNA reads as TGCGCCAGCACCCTGACTAGCGGGAGTATCTACGAGCAGTACTTC.

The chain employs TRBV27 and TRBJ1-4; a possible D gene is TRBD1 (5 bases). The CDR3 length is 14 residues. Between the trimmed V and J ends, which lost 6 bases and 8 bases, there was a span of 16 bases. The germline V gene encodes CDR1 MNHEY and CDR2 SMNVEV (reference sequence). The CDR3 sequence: CASRRAGGNEKLFF. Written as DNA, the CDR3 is TGTGCCAGCAGGAGGGCGGGGGGGAACGAAAAACTGTTTTTT. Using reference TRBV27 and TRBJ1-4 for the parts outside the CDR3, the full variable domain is EAQVTQNPRYLITVTGKKLTVTCSQNMNHEYMSWYRQDPGLGLRQIYYSMNVEVTDKGDVPEGYKVSRKEKRNFPLILESPSPNQTSLYFCASRRAGGNEKLFFGSGTQLSVL.

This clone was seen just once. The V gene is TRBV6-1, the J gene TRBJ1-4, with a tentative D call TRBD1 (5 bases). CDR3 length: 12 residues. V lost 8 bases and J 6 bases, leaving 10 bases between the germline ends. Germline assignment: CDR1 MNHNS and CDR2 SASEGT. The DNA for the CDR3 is TGTGCCAGCGACCCGGGGGATGAAAAACTGTTTTTT. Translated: CASDPGDEKLFF.

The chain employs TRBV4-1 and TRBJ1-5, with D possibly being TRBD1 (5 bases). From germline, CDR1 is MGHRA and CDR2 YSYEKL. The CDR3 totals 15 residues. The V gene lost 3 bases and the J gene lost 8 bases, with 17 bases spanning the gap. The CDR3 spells CASSQGGNSWEPQHF. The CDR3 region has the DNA TGCGCCAGCAGCCAGGGGGGGAACAGTTGGGAGCCCCAGCATTTT.